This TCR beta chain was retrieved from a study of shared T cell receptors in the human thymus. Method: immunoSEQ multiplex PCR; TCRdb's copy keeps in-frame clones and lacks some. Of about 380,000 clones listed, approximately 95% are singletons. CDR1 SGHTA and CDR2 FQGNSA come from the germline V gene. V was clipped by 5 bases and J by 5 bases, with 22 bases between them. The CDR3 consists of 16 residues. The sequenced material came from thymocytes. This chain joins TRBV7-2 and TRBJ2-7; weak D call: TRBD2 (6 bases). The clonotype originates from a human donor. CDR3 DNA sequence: TGTGCCAGCAGCCCCCCTTTTGCGGGGAGTATGAACGAGCAGTACTTC. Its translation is CASSPPFAGSMNEQYF.